Below are 29 T cell receptor beta chains sequenced from a single sample in a study of CD4 T cells in relation to SARS-CoV-2 and coronaviruses. Generated by immunoSEQ multiplex PCR, the TCRdb table keeps only in-frame clones and is missing some. Of 29,000 or so clones listed, 60% to 85% are singletons. The unexposed donors gave CD4+ T cells in about 2011-2019, prior to COVID-19. After less than 11 days of culture, CD4+ T cells were isolated. No cognate antigen is known for these TCRs. The sequencing input was CD4+ T cells from PBMCs, cultured in vitro. The receptor source for this set is a human donor in good health.

The table lists this clone with a few counts. The rearrangement uses TRBV5-1 and TRBJ2-3, with D perhaps matching TRBD2 (6 bases). Germline loops: CDR1 SGHRS, CDR2 YFSETQ. This CDR3 is 14 amino acids long. V gave up 2 bases and J gave up 1 base, with 8 bases separating them. CDR3 DNA: TGCGCCAGCAGCTTCTCTAGCGGCACAGATACGCAGTATTTT. This sequence encodes CASSFSSGTDTQYF.

The chain combines TRBV10-3 with TRBJ2-3, with 8 bases lining up with TRBD2. V shed 1 base, J shed 6 bases, and the junction held 15 bases outside the gene matches. From germline, CDR1 is ENHRY and CDR2 SYGVKD. CDR3 length equals 18 residues. This CDR3 is CAISEYNLLAAQDDTQYF. Here the CDR3 DNA reads TGTGCCATCAGTGAGTATAATCTACTAGCGGCCCAAGATGATACGCAGTATTTT.

The count of this clone is one. For the CDR3, the DNA is TGCGCCAGCAGCCAAGAATTGGGAGGGAGGGCGGGGGAGACCCAGTACTTC. This encodes CASSQELGGRAGETQYF. This sequence joins TRBV4-3 and TRBJ2-5; TRBD2 matches at 7 bases. In germline, CDR1 is LGHNA, CDR2 YSLEER. The CDR3 runs to 17 residues. J gave up 5 bases and V 0 bases, and 12 bases lay outside the gene matches.

The chain has TRBV6-5 and TRBJ2-5; no firm D call. Germline CDR1 reads MNHEY; CDR2 reads SVGAGI. V lost 3 bases and J 5 bases, leaving 16 bases between the germline ends. The CDR3 length is 15 residues. The CDR3 protein is CASSYSGPALETQYF. The CDR3 bases are TGTGCCAGCAGTTATAGTGGGCCAGCCCTGGAGACCCAGTACTTC.

The chain couples TRBV6-4 to TRBJ1-5; 10 nucleotides line up with TRBD1. Germline trimming cut 6 bases from V and 0 bases from J; bases unmatched to any gene: 5. Germline V gene lookup returns CDR1 MRHNA and CDR2 SNTAGT. The CDR3 runs to 16 residues. CDR3 protein: CASRPGTGVSNQPQHF. For the CDR3, the DNA is TGTGCCAGCAGGCCCGGGACAGGGGTTAGCAATCAGCCCCAGCATTTT.

The J gene is TRBJ2-2, the V gene TRBV4-3; D unresolved. Deletions cut 3 bases from V and 3 bases from J, with 14 bases between. Germline lookup yields CDR1 LGHNA and CDR2 YSLEER. The CDR3 is made up of 16 amino acids. Here the CDR3 DNA reads TGCGCCAGCAGCCACACCGCCGGTTTGGACACCGGGGAGCTGTTTTTT. This gives the protein CASSHTAGLDTGELFF.

The chain joins TRBV9 to TRBJ2-1; no reliable D call. Trimming shortened V by 3 bases and J by 4 bases, and 8 bases separated the two germline ends. The length of the CDR3 is 13 residues. The V gene's germline CDR1 is SGDLS and CDR2 YYNGEE. The CDR3 loop is CASSGAEYNEQFF. CDR3 nucleotides: TGTGCCAGCAGCGGGGCGGAATACAATGAGCAGTTCTTC. Looking up the rest from reference TRBV9 and TRBJ2-1 gives the full variable domain: DSGVTQTPKHLITATGQRVTLRCSPRSGDLSVYWYQQSLDQGLQFLIQYYNGEERAKGNILERFSAQQFPDLHSELNLSSLELGDSALYFCASSGAEYNEQFFGPGTRLTVL.

The rearrangement links TRBV19 to TRBJ2-1; 9 bases are a match to TRBD1. The CDR3 has 15 residues. CDR1 is LNHDA and CDR2 is SQIVND in the germline V gene (reference sequence). With 5 bases clipped from V and 6 bases from J, the junction kept 8 bases outside the gene matches. The CDR3 DNA reads as TGTGCCAGTAGTGCCGGGACAGGGTTTGGCAATGAGCAGTTCTTC. This gives the protein CASSAGTGFGNEQFF.

The rearrangement joins TRBV19 to TRBJ2-5; TRBD1 matches 7 bases. Trimming cost V 4 bases and J 1 base; bases outside gene matches: 3. From germline, CDR1 is LNHDA and CDR2 SQIVND (reference sequence). The CDR3 contains 14 residues. CDR3: CASSTGQIQETQYF. The CDR3 DNA follows: TGTGCCAGTAGTACGGGACAGATCCAAGAGACCCAGTACTTC. The full variable domain, with the rest looked up from reference TRBV19 and TRBJ2-5, is DGGITQSPKYLFRKEGQNVTLSCEQNLNHDAMYWYRQDPGQGLRLIYYSQIVNDFQKGDIAEGYSVSREKKESFPLTVTSAQKNPTAFYLCASSTGQIQETQYFGPGTRLLVL.

Here the CDR3 DNA reads TGTGCCAGCAGTCCGCGGAGGGGAGAAAAACTGTTTTTT. Translation gives CASSPRRGEKLFF. The J gene is TRBJ1-4, the V gene TRBV12-3 or TRBV12-4; TRBD1 might be the D (5 bases). Trimming took off 5 bases at V and 8 bases at J, with 12 bases between the two ends. This CDR3 has 13 residues.

The V and J genes are TRBV3-1 (or the pseudogene TRBV3-2) and TRBJ2-1; D gene ambiguous. Trimming pared 4 bases from V and 1 base from J, leaving 11 bases between. This CDR3 spans 15 amino acids. Per germline, CDR1 LGHDT and CDR2 YNNKEL (reference sequence). The CDR3 nucleotides read TGTGCCAGCAGCCTCGACTCCCTATCCTACAATGAGCAGTTCTTC. Residues: CASSLDSLSYNEQFF.

This clone was recorded a few times. This chain links TRBV5-6 with TRBJ2-1; 8 bases are a match to TRBD2. Unmatched junction bases numbered 11, after V lost 4 bases and J lost 8 bases. Germline V lookup: CDR1 SGHDT, CDR2 YYEEEE. CDR3 length: 15 amino acids. The CDR3 reads CASSLSGRARYEQFF. The CDR3 bases are TGTGCCAGCAGCCTCTCCGGGAGGGCCAGGTATGAGCAGTTCTTC.

This sequence joins TRBV3-1 (or the pseudogene TRBV3-2) and TRBJ2-1; tentative D call: TRBD2 (6 bases). The CDR3 extends over 16 amino acids. Germline CDR1 is LGHDT and CDR2 is YNNKEL (reference sequence). V lost 5 bases, J lost 5 bases, and 19 bases lay in between. DNA of the CDR3: TGTGCCAGCAGCATACAGCCGCACGGGACTCACAATGAGCAGTTCTTC. It yields the protein CASSIQPHGTHNEQFF.

The chain recombines TRBV11-2 with TRBJ2-1; TRBD1 aligns across 11 bases. With V trimmed by 5 bases and J by 9 bases, 12 bases remained unmatched. The germline CDR1 and CDR2 sequences are SGHAT and FQNNGV. This CDR3 region has 16 residues. CDR3 amino acids: CASSPPGTGGGLEQFF. The CDR3 bases are TGTGCCAGCAGCCCGCCCGGGACAGGGGGTGGACTTGAGCAGTTCTTC. The full variable domain, its missing parts supplied by reference TRBV11-2 and TRBJ2-1, is EAGVAQSPRYKIIEKRQSVAFWCNPISGHATLYWYQQILGQGPKLLIQFQNNGVVDDSQLPKDRFSAERLKGVDSTLKIQPAKLEDSAVYLCASSPPGTGGGLEQFFGPGTRLTVL.

The chain couples TRBV12-3 or TRBV12-4 to TRBJ1-1; D might be TRBD1 (5 bases). The CDR3 is made up of 13 amino acids. The V end was cut by 6 bases, the J end by 5 bases, with 13 bases between. CDR3 coding DNA: TGTGCCAGCAGCAAGAGGGGAGGGACTGAAGCTTTCTTT. It specifies CASSKRGGTEAFF.

CDR3 sequence reads: CASSYSAGSYNEQFF. The CDR3 region has the DNA TGTGCCAGCAGTTACTCCGCGGGTTCCTACAATGAGCAGTTCTTC. The V and J genes are TRBV6-5 and TRBJ2-1; possible D gene TRBD2, 5 bases. The germline CDR1 and CDR2 sequences are MNHEY and SVGAGI. The CDR3 has 15 amino acids. V was shortened by 0 bases and J by 1 base, with 7 bases between the two germline ends.

J is TRBJ2-7 and V is TRBV7-3, with 11 bases that match TRBD1. The CDR3 spans 17 residues. The germline V gene has CDR1 SGHTA and CDR2 FQGTGA. J lost 0 bases, V lost 5 bases, and 9 bases had no gene match. The CDR3, as DNA: TGTGCCAGCAGCGCCGGGACAGGGGGTCCTCTCTCCTACGAGCAGTACTTC. It specifies CASSAGTGGPLSYEQYF.

V gene TRBV19 combines with J gene TRBJ1-5, with 11 bases fitting TRBD1. This CDR3 region has 15 residues. The V segment lost 5 bases and the J segment 4 bases; nucleotides outside the gene matches: 4. The V gene's germline CDR1 is LNHDA and CDR2 SQIVND (reference sequence). The CDR3, as DNA: TGTGCCAGTAGTCTCGGACAGGGGGCAAATCAGCCCCAGCATTTT. Encoded protein: CASSLGQGANQPQHF.

V and J are TRBV20-1 and TRBJ2-5; D not resolved. Germline CDR1 is DFQATT and CDR2 is SNEGSKA (reference sequence). There are 11 residues in the CDR3. The CDR3 DNA reads as TGCAGGGGTCAGGCTCAAGAGACCCAGTACTTC. Protein sequence: CRGQAQETQYF.

V gene TRBV5-1 combines with J gene TRBJ2-5, with no clear D. This CDR3 is built from 11 residues. V lost 3 bases and J 3 bases, leaving 3 bases between the germline ends. CDR1 is SGHRS and CDR2 is YFSETQ in the germline V gene. CDR3 sequence (DNA): TGCGCCAGCAGCTCGAAAGAGACCCAGTACTTC. This encodes CASSSKETQYF.

The chain links TRBV6-5 to TRBJ2-3; D gene unclear. The length of the CDR3 is 14 residues. Germline CDR1 MNHEY, CDR2 SVGAGI. V shed 0 bases and J shed 3 bases, with 7 bases lying between them. The CDR3 is CASSYSLGTDTQYF. CDR3 nucleotides: TGTGCCAGCAGTTACTCTTTGGGGACAGATACGCAGTATTTT.

This clone was seen a handful of times. The rearrangement joins TRBV4-3 to TRBJ1-3; no firm D call. The germline V gene encodes CDR1 LGHNA and CDR2 YSLEER. The V end was cut by 3 bases, the J end by 3 bases, with 3 bases between. The CDR3 has 12 amino acids. The CDR3 here is CASSQVGNTIYF. The CDR3 DNA reads TGCGCCAGCAGCCAGGTTGGAAACACCATATATTTT.

This clone is a singleton in its sample. The rearrangement uses TRBV3-1 (or the pseudogene TRBV3-2) and TRBJ2-7; 13 bases agree with TRBD2. CDR1 and CDR2 from the germline V gene are LGHDT and YNNKEL (reference sequence). This CDR3 has 18 residues. J gave up 6 bases and V 0 bases, and 11 bases lay outside the gene matches. The chain's CDR3 is CASSQDRDWTSGSLEQYF. The CDR3 coding sequence is TGTGCCAGCAGCCAAGATCGAGATTGGACTAGCGGGAGCCTCGAGCAGTACTTC.

CDR3 DNA: TGTGCCAGCAGCTATGGCCAGGGACGGTTCCAAGAGACCCAGTACTTC. Its translation: CASSYGQGRFQETQYF. This chain joins TRBV5-4 and TRBJ2-5; D possibly uses TRBD1 or TRBD2 (5 bases each). In germline, CDR1 is SGHNT, CDR2 YYREEE (reference sequence). CDR3 size: 16 residues. Trimming shortened V by 3 bases and J by 1 base, and 16 bases separated the two germline ends.

Only a few counts were recorded for this clone. The chain joins TRBV10-1 to TRBJ2-7; the D call may be TRBD1 or TRBD2 (5 bases each). CDR3 length equals 12 residues. Trimming took off 6 bases at V and 4 bases at J, with 10 bases between the two ends. Germline CDR1 WNHNN, CDR2 SYGVQD (reference sequence). This CDR3 reads CASRGDPYEQYF. The CDR3 region has the DNA TGCGCCAGCAGGGGGGATCCATACGAGCAGTACTTC.

This chain joins TRBV11-2 and TRBJ1-1; D remains unclear. Germline CDR1 and CDR2: SGHAT and FQNNGV. With 1 base removed from V and 0 bases from J, the gap between germline ends came to 3 bases. The CDR3 consists of 13 residues. The CDR3 DNA is TGTGCCAGCAGCTTAGGGCTGAACACTGAAGCTTTCTTT. The encoded protein is CASSLGLNTEAFF.

DNA for the CDR3: TGTGCCAGCAGTGTAGACAGGGCAGCTGGCTCACCCCTCCACTTT. The encoded protein is CASSVDRAAGSPLHF. The chain links TRBV2 to TRBJ1-6, with TRBD1 matching over 7 bases. The V segment lost 4 bases and the J segment 10 bases; nucleotides outside the gene matches: 10. Germline V gene data show CDR1 as SNHLY and CDR2 as FYNNEI. CDR3 length equals 15 residues.

This clone came up a few times. The J gene is TRBJ1-5, the V gene TRBV6-1, with D perhaps TRBD1 (6 bases). Trimming stripped 1 base from V and 6 bases from J, with 7 bases between. This CDR3 region has 13 residues. Germline CDR1 MNHNS, CDR2 SASEGT. CDR3 in amino acids: CASSEGGRQPQHF. The CDR3 DNA follows: TGTGCCAGCAGTGAAGGGGGGCGTCAGCCCCAGCATTTT.

The rearrangement uses TRBV6-2 or TRBV6-3 and TRBJ2-3; TRBD2 matches at 11 bases. Trimming at V came to 0 bases and at J to 5 bases, leaving 7 bases not matched to a gene. The CDR3 has 17 amino acids. Germline assignment: CDR1 MNHEY and CDR2 SVGEGT. The DNA for the CDR3 is TGTGCCAGCAGTTACTCGCTGACTAGCGGGGTCAAAGATACGCAGTATTTT. It yields the protein CASSYSLTSGVKDTQYF.